This record concerns one TCR beta chain sequence. It may be a read error: a sequence one base away is much more abundant. The record originates from a study of tumor-infiltrating lymphocytes in primary liver carcinoma. Blood RNA originated from unsorted whole blood, with germline DNA additionally extracted. Researchers generated TCR beta cDNA from about 530 ng of total RNA, relying on a constant-region primer. What produced the TCR beta libraries was three nested multiplex PCR rounds using slightly modified ARM-PCR. Running 10 cycles apiece, the first two PCR rounds relied on TRBV1-TRBV30 forward primers together with a C-beta reverse primer. One entry per CDR3 protein, called by TCRdb with MiXCR from the multiplex PCR reads. The table has nearly 200,000 distinct CDR3 sequences, less than 75% seen once. The CDR3 totals 14 residues. Trimming took 7 bases from V and 4 from J, leaving 16 bases between them.

This TCR was sampled from a woman aged 60-75 years with primary liver carcinoma and hepatitis B virus infection. This chain connects TRBV12-3 or TRBV12-4 to TRBJ1-2, with D tentatively TRBD1 (6 bases). The sequencing input was peripheral blood. This CDR3 is CASNYETGGYGYTF. The CDR3, as DNA: TGTGCCAGCAACTACGAGACAGGAGGCTATGGCTACACCTTC.